Shown below are 23 T cell receptor beta chains from a single sample sequenced in a study of sequential checkpoint blockade in melanoma. Treatment noted: randomized to nivolumab then ipilimumab (arm A) or the reverse (arm B). Measured with immunoSEQ multiplex PCR; TCRdb has only the in-frame clones, and not every one. The table includes 30,000 to 35,000 clones, more than 70% detected once. Sequencing used CD8+ T cells sorted from blood (inferred from file names), obtained from a patient given nivolumab and ipilimumab in sequence. The receptors were gathered from a human donor with melanoma.

This clone showed up just once. The rearrangement joins TRBV6-5 to TRBJ1-2, with TRBD1 matching over 7 bases. Germline V lookup: CDR1 MNHEY, CDR2 SVGAGI. The CDR3 extends over 15 amino acids. V was pared by 0 bases and J by 7 bases, with 8 bases of the junction left unmatched. CDR3 coding DNA: TGTGCCAGCAGTTACTCGATTGGGACAGTTCTTGGCTACACCTTC. The encoded protein is CASSYSIGTVLGYTF.

Here the CDR3 DNA reads TGTGCCAGCAGCTCTATCACAGATACGCAGTATTTT. Encoded protein: CASSSITDTQYF. The J gene is TRBJ2-3, the V gene TRBV7-8; unclear D gene. Trimming stripped 4 bases from V and 2 bases from J, with 4 bases between. Germline loops: CDR1 SGHVS, CDR2 FQNEAQ. The CDR3 has 12 residues.

The chain has TRBV28 and TRBJ1-5; D gene ambiguous. Trimming removed 1 base at V and 6 bases at J, with 4 bases between. The CDR3 is 12 residues long. In germline, CDR1 is MDHEN, CDR2 SYDVKM. The DNA for the CDR3 is TGTGCCAGCAGTTTATTCATTCAGCCCCAGCATTTT. Residues: CASSLFIQPQHF.

The chain uses TRBV7-2 and TRBJ2-7; 8 nucleotides agree with TRBD1. Germline loops: CDR1 SGHTA, CDR2 FQGNSA. The CDR3 sequence is 16 residues long. Trimming cost V 1 base and J 5 bases; bases outside gene matches: 10. The CDR3: CASSLGSRTGCHEQYF. In DNA form, the CDR3 reads TGTGCCAGCAGCTTAGGGAGTCGGACAGGGTGCCACGAGCAGTACTTC. The full variable domain, completed using reference TRBV7-2 and TRBJ2-7, is GAGVSQSPSNKVTEKGKDVELRCDPISGHTALYWYRQSLGQGLEFLIYFQGNSAPDKSGLPSDRFSAERTGGSVSTLTIQRTQQEDSAVYLCASSLGSRTGCHEQYFGPGTRLTVT.

The chain employs TRBV28 and TRBJ1-1; no reliable D call. CDR3 length: 14 residues. V lost 3 bases and J 6 bases, leaving 14 bases between the germline ends. The germline V gene has CDR1 MDHEN and CDR2 SYDVKM. The CDR3 sequence: CASSFLGSSPEAFF. The CDR3, as DNA: TGTGCCAGCAGTTTCTTGGGGAGTTCCCCTGAAGCTTTCTTT.

This clone appeared a few times. Distinct nucleotide sequences in the sample also encode this CDR3. V gene TRBV11-2 combines with J gene TRBJ1-5; D is undetermined. V lost 5 bases to trimming and J lost 0 bases, with 8 bases between them. Germline V CDR1 and CDR2: SGHAT, FQNNGV. The CDR3 covers 14 residues. DNA of the CDR3: TGTGCCAGCAGCCCCAGATATAGCAATCAGCCCCAGCATTTT. Protein product: CASSPRYSNQPQHF.

The chain recombines TRBV27 with TRBJ2-1; 8 nucleotides agree with TRBD2. The junction had 5 bases not matched to a gene; V was cut back by 2 bases and J by 2 bases. The CDR3 extends over 16 amino acids. Germline values: CDR1 MNHEY, CDR2 SMNVEV (reference sequence). The CDR3 nucleotides are TGTGCCAGCAGTTTAACGGCGGGGGGAACCTACAATGAGCAGTTCTTC. This translates into CASSLTAGGTYNEQFF.

The rearrangement links TRBV9 to TRBJ1-1; tentative D call: TRBD1 (5 bases). This CDR3 comprises 15 residues. Trimming pared 1 base from V and 5 bases from J, leaving 15 bases between. CDR1 and CDR2 (germline): SGDLS, YYNGEE. The CDR3 is CASSVISGGYTEAFF. The CDR3 region has the DNA TGTGCCAGCAGCGTAATCTCCGGGGGATATACTGAAGCTTTCTTT.

The chain couples TRBV7-9 to TRBJ2-1; D may be TRBD1 (5 bases). The V gene's germline CDR1 is SEHNR and CDR2 FQNEAQ (reference sequence). Trimming pared 4 bases from V and 15 bases from J, leaving 16 bases between. The CDR3 loop spans 12 amino acids. CDR3 amino acids: CASSSERQGWFF. Here the CDR3 DNA reads TGTGCCAGCAGCTCCGAGAGGCAGGGATGGTTCTTC.

The J gene is TRBJ2-7, the V gene TRBV11-2, with 7 bases lining up with TRBD2. Germline V gene lookup returns CDR1 SGHAT and CDR2 FQNNGV. The trim removed 0 bases at V and 2 bases at J, leaving 7 bases unmatched. This CDR3 is built from 16 residues. CDR3 bases: TGTGCCAGCAGCTTAGATCCAGCGGGGCGCCCCTACGAGCAGTACTTC. Protein product: CASSLDPAGRPYEQYF.

Only one count was recorded for this clone. The CDR3 DNA reads as TGCGCCAGCAGTCCAGGGACTAGCGGGGGCTACGAGCAGTACTTC. It specifies CASSPGTSGGYEQYF. V and J are TRBV10-2 and TRBJ2-7, with TRBD2 matching 14 bases. This CDR3 has 15 residues. Germline CDR1 is WSHSY and CDR2 is SAAADI. The J segment lost 3 bases and the V segment lost 5 bases, leaving 3 bases of the junction unmatched.

This chain connects TRBV27 to TRBJ1-6, with 9 bases that match TRBD1. Looked up from germline, CDR1 is MNHEY and CDR2 is SMNVEV (reference sequence). The CDR3 extends over 14 amino acids. After removal of 4 bases from V and 11 bases from J, the junction contained 6 bases not matched to a gene. The CDR3 region is CASSWGTGRPPLHF. CDR3 sequence (DNA): TGTGCCAGCAGTTGGGGGACAGGGCGGCCACCCCTCCACTTT.

The chain recombines TRBV9 with TRBJ1-5, with D perhaps TRBD1 (6 bases). Germline CDR1 and CDR2: SGDLS and YYNGEE. Trimming took off 1 base at V and 5 bases at J, with 13 bases between the two ends. The CDR3 is made up of 15 amino acids. The CDR3 region is CASSVSGAVYQPQHF. Here the CDR3 DNA reads TGTGCCAGCAGCGTATCAGGGGCTGTATATCAGCCCCAGCATTTT.

The rearrangement joins TRBV19 to TRBJ1-4; D unclear. Germline V gene sequence: CDR1 LNHDA, CDR2 SQIVND (reference sequence). The germline V and J ends were trimmed by 3 bases and 5 bases, with 16 bases remaining between them. The CDR3 is 16 residues long. The CDR3 DNA reads TGTGCCAGTAGTATCGGGTTAAGGTCCGGGAATGAAAAACTGTTTTTT. Its protein is CASSIGLRSGNEKLFF.

Concerning this clone itself: The junction does not match germline at one end; this may be a read error. The chain employs TRBV18 and TRBJ2-7; D gene uncertain. The CDR3 is 13 amino acids. The germline V gene has CDR1 KGHSH and CDR2 LQKENI. The CDR3: CASSPPGSHEQYF. Here the CDR3 DNA reads TGTGCCAGCTCACCACCGGGCTCCCACGAGCAGTACTTC.

This clone was counted a single time. The genes are TRBV30 and TRBJ1-1, with a weak D call TRBD1 (6 bases). The germline V gene has CDR1 GTSNPN and CDR2 SVGIG (reference sequence). This CDR3 region has 13 residues. V was shortened by 1 base and J by 5 bases, with 11 bases between the two germline ends. This CDR3 reads CAWSALTGTEAFF. CDR3 bases: TGTGCCTGGAGTGCTTTAACAGGGACTGAAGCTTTCTTT.

The V call is TRBV5-1, the J call TRBJ2-5; 11 nucleotides agree with TRBD2. With V trimmed by 0 bases and J by 2 bases, 9 bases remained unmatched. This CDR3 comprises 18 residues. The germline V gene encodes CDR1 SGHRS and CDR2 YFSETQ. CDR3 residues: CASSLGDSGRAFQETQYF. The CDR3, as DNA: TGCGCCAGCAGCTTGGGCGATAGCGGGAGGGCCTTTCAAGAGACCCAGTACTTC.

The chain links TRBV18 to TRBJ2-7, with D maybe TRBD1 (6 bases). CDR1 is KGHSH, CDR2 LQKENI, per germline. There are 14 residues in the CDR3. The V and J ends lost 1 base and 3 bases respectively, with 10 bases between them. The CDR3 DNA reads as TGTGCCAGCTCACCACAACGGGACAACTACGAGCAGTACTTC. This encodes CASSPQRDNYEQYF.

The chain recombines TRBV4-1 with TRBJ2-1; 9 nucleotides match TRBD2. Germline CDR1 and CDR2: MGHRA and YSYEKL. The trim removed 2 bases at V and 3 bases at J, leaving 8 bases unmatched. The CDR3 runs 17 residues. CDR3 nucleotide sequence: TGCGCCAGCAGCCAAATATTAGCGGGGGAGCTCTACAATGAGCAGTTCTTC. This translates into CASSQILAGELYNEQFF.

This clone was seen only once. J is TRBJ1-1 and V is TRBV4-3; D unresolved. This CDR3 comprises 16 residues. Between the trimmed V and J ends, which lost 0 bases and 5 bases, there was a span of 16 bases. Germline values: CDR1 LGHNA, CDR2 YSLEER. The CDR3 DNA is TGCGCCAGCAGCCAAGACGCTGCCTCTGGGAGGACTGAAGCTTTCTTT. Residues: CASSQDAASGRTEAFF.

The V gene is TRBV19, the J gene TRBJ2-7; D is unclear. The CDR3 is made up of 13 amino acids. Germline V gene lookup returns CDR1 LNHDA and CDR2 SQIVND (reference sequence). Trimming cost V 3 bases and J 2 bases, with 8 bases left between them. The CDR3 coding sequence is TGTGCCAGTAGTATGGGCCCTACCTACGAGCAGTACTTC. Its translation: CASSMGPTYEQYF.

This rearrangement joins TRBV18 to TRBJ2-7, with a possible D match to TRBD2 (5 bases). In germline, CDR1 is KGHSH, CDR2 LQKENI. The CDR3 contains 15 residues. Between the trimmed V and J ends, which lost 0 bases and 3 bases, there was a span of 12 bases. In DNA, the CDR3 is TGTGCCAGCTCACCACCCCGGGATTCGGGCTACGAGCAGTACTTC. This codes for CASSPPRDSGYEQYF.

This chain connects TRBV9 to TRBJ1-2; 9 bases agree with TRBD1. V shed 4 bases and J 7 bases; nucleotides not matched to a gene: 5. Germline CDR1 reads SGDLS; CDR2 reads YYNGEE. CDR3 length: 13 amino acids. The CDR3 nucleotides are TGTGCCAGCAGCCCCGACAGGGGGGTTGGCTACACCTTC. It yields the protein CASSPDRGVGYTF.